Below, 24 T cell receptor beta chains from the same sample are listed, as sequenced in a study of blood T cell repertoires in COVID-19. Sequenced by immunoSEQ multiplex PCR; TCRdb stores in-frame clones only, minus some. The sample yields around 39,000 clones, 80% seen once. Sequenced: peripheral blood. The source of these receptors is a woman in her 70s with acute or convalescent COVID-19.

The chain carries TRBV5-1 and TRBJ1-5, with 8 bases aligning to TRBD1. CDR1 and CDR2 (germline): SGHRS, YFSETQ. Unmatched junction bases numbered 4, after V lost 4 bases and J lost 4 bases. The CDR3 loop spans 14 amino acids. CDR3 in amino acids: CASSTGTGNQPQHF. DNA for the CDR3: TGCGCCAGCAGCACCGGGACAGGTAATCAGCCCCAGCATTTT.

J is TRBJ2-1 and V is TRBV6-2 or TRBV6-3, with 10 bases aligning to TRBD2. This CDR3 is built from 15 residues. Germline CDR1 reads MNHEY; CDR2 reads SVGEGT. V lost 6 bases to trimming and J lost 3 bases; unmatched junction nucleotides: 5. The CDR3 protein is CASSRTSGYYNEQFF. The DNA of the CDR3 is TGTGCCAGCAGCAGGACTAGCGGATACTACAATGAGCAGTTCTTC.

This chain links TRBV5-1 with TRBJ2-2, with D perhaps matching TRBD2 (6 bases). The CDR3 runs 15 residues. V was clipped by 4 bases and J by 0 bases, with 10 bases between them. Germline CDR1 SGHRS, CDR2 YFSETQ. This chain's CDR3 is CASSGGTPNTGELFF. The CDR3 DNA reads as TGCGCCAGCAGCGGGGGGACCCCGAACACCGGGGAGCTGTTTTTT.

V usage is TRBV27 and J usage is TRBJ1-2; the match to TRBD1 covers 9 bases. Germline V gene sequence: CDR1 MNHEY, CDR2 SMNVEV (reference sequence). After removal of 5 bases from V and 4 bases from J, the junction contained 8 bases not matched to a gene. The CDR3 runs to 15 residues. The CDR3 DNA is TGTGCCAGCAGTACAAACAGGGGGCGCGGCTATGGCTACACCTTC. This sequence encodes CASSTNRGRGYGYTF.

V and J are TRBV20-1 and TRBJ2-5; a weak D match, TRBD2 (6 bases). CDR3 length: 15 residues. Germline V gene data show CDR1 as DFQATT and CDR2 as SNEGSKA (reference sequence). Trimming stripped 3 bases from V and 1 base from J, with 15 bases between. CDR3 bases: TGCAGTGCTAGTGGAGGGCAGACCCTCCAAGAGACCCAGTACTTC. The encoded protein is CSASGGQTLQETQYF.

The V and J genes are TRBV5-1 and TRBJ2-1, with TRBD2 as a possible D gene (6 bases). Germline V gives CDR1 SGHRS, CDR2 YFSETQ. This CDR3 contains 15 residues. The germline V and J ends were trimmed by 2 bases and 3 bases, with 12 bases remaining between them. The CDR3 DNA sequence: TGCGCCAGCAGCTTTTGGGGGGAAAGCTACAATGAGCAGTTCTTC. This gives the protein CASSFWGESYNEQFF.

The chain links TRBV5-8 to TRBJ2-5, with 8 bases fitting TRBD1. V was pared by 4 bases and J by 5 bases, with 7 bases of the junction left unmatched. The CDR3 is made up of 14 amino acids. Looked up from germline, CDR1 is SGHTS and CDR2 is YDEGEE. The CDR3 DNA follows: TGTGCCAGCAGCCAGGGGACAGGTGGGGAGACCCAGTACTTC. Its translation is CASSQGTGGETQYF.

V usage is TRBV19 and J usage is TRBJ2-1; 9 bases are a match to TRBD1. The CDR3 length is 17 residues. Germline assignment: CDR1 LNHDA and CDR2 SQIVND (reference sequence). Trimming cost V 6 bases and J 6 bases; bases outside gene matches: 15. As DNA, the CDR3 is TGTGCCAGTAGCCTCTTTGACGGGACAGGGTATTTCAATGAGCAGTTCTTC. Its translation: CASSLFDGTGYFNEQFF.

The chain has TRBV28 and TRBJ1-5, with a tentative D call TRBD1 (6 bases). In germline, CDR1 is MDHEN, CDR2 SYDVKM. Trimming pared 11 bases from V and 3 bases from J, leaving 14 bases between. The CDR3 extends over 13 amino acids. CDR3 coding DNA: TGTGCCGTACCGGGACACGACAATCAGCCCCAGCATTTT. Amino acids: CAVPGHDNQPQHF.

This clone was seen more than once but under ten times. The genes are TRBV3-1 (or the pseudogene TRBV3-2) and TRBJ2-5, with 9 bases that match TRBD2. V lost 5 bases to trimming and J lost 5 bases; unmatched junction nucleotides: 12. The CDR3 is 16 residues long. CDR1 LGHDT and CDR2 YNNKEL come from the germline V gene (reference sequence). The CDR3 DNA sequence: TGTGCCAGCAGCTATTCCATAGCGGGGGCGGGGGAGACCCAGTACTTC. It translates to CASSYSIAGAGETQYF.

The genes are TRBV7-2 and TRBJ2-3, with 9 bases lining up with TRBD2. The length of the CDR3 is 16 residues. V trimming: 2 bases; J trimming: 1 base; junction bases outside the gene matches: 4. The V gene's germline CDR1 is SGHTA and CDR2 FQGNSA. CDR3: CASSLRGGAGTDTQYF. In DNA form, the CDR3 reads TGTGCCAGCAGCTTACGCGGGGGGGCGGGCACAGATACGCAGTATTTT.

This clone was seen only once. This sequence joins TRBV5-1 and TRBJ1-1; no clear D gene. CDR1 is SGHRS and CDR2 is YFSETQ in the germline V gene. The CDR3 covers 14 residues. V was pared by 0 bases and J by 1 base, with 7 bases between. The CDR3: CASSLDSSNTEAFF. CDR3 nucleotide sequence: TGCGCCAGCAGCTTGGATTCCTCGAACACTGAAGCTTTCTTT. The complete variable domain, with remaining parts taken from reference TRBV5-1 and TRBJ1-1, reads KAGVTQTPRYLIKTRGQQVTLSCSPISGHRSVSWYQQTPGQGLQFLFEYFSETQRNKGNFPGRFSGRQFSNSRSEMNVSTLELGDSALYLCASSLDSSNTEAFFGQGTRLTVV.

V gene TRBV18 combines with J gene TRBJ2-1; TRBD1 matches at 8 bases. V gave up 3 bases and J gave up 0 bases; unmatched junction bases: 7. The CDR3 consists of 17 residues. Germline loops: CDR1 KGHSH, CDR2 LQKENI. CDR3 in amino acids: CASSPLTTGGSYNEQFF. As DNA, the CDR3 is TGTGCCAGCTCACCCCTTACCACAGGGGGCTCCTACAATGAGCAGTTCTTC.

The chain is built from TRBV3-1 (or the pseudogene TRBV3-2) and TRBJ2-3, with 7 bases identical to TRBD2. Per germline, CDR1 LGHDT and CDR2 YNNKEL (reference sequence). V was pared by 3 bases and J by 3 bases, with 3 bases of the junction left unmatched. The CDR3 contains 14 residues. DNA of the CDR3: TGTGCCAGCAGCCAGTGGGGGGGGACAGATACGCAGTATTTT. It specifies CASSQWGGTDTQYF.

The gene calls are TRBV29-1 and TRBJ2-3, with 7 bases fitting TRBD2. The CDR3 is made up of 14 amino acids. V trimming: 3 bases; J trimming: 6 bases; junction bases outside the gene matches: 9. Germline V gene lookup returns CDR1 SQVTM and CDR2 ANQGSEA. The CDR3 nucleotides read TGCAGCGTTGACCCCAGCGGGGTTACGGATACGCAGTATTTT. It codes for CSVDPSGVTDTQYF.

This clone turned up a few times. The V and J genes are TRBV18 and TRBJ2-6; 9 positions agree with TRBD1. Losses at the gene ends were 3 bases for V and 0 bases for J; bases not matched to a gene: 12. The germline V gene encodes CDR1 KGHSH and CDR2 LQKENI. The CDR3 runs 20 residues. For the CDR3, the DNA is TGTGCCAGCTCACCGCTGGGGACAGGGAGACCCATCTCTGGGGCCAACGTCCTGACTTTC. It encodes CASSPLGTGRPISGANVLTF. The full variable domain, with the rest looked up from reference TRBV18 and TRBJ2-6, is NAGVMQNPRHLVRRRGQEARLRCSPMKGHSHVYWYRQLPEEGLKFMVYLQKENIIDESGMPKERFSAEFPKEGPSILRIQQVVRGDSAAYFCASSPLGTGRPISGANVLTFGAGSRLTVL.

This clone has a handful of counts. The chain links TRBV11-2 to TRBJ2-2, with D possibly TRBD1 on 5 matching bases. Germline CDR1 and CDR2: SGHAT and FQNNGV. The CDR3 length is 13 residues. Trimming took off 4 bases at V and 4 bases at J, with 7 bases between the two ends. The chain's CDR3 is CASSSGSTGELFF. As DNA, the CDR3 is TGTGCCAGCAGCTCAGGGTCCACCGGGGAGCTGTTTTTT.

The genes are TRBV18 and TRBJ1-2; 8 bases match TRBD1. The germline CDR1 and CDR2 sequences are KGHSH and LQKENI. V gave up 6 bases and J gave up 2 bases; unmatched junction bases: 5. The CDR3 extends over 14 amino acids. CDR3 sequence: CASSQRDRNYGYTF. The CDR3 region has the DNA TGTGCCAGCTCCCAGAGGGACAGGAACTATGGCTACACCTTC.

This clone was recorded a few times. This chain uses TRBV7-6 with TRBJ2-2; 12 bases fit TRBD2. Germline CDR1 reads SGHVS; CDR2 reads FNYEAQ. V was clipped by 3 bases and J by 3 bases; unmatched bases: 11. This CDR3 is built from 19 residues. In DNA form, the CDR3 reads TGTGCCAGCAGCTTCCGACTAGCGGGGGTTGGGGAGGACACCGGGGAGCTGTTTTTT. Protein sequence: CASSFRLAGVGEDTGELFF.

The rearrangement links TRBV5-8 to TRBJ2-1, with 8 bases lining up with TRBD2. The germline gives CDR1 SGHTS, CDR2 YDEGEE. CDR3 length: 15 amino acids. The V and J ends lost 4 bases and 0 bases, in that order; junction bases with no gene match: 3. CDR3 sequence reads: CASSLSGASYNEQFF. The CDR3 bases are TGTGCCAGCAGCCTTAGCGGGGCCTCCTACAATGAGCAGTTCTTC.

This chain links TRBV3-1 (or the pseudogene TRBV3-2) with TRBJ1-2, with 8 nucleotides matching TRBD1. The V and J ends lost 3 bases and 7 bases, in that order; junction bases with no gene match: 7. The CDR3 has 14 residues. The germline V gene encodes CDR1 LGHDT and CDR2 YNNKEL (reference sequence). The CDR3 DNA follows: TGTGCCAGCAGCCACGCCGGGACAGGCGCTGGCTACACCTTC. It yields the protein CASSHAGTGAGYTF.

The CDR3 sequence: CASSLGGVSTDTQYF. The CDR3 nucleotides read TGTGCCAGTAGCCTGGGGGGGGTAAGCACAGATACGCAGTATTTT. The chain couples TRBV19 to TRBJ2-3; 7 nucleotides line up with TRBD2. V lost 6 bases and J lost 0; bases outside the gene matches: 6. The CDR3 spans 15 residues. Germline CDR1 and CDR2: LNHDA and SQIVND (reference sequence). The variable domain in full, with the rest retrieved from reference TRBV19 and TRBJ2-3, is DGGITQSPKYLFRKEGQNVTLSCEQNLNHDAMYWYRQDPGQGLRLIYYSQIVNDFQKGDIAEGYSVSREKKESFPLTVTSAQKNPTAFYLCASSLGGVSTDTQYFGPGTRLTVL.

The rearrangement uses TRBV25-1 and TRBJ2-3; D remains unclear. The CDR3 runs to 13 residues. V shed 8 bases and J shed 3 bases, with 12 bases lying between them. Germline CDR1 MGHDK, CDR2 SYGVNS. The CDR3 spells CASGETGTDTQYF. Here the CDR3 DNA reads TGTGCCAGCGGCGAAACCGGGACAGATACGCAGTATTTT.

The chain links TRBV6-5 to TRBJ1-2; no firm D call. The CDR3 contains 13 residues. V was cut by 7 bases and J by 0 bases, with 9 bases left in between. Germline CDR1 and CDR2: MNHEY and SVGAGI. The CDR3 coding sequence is TGTGCCAGCACCCACAGCCCTAACTATGGCTACACCTTC. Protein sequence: CASTHSPNYGYTF.